This entry describes one T cell receptor (beta chain). The source of the sample is a study of OX40 agonist ivuxolimab in advanced cancers. Data came from immunoSEQ multiplex PCR; TCRdb stores just in-frame clones and leaves some out. The repertoire consists of 50,000 to 75,000 clones, with 70% to 90% occurring once and the leading ten covering less than 0.45%. The CDR3 consists of 15 residues. The germline V gene has CDR1 SGHRS and CDR2 YFSETQ. Trimming shortened V by 4 bases and J by 3 bases, and 16 bases separated the two germline ends. This sequence joins TRBV5-1 and TRBJ1-2; TRBD1 is a possible D gene (5 bases). The starting material was CD4+ or CD8+ T cells sorted from blood, obtained in a trial of the OX40 agonist ivuxolimab. The receptor was isolated from an adult with an advanced solid tumor such as melanoma, head and neck, liver or kidney cancer. CDR3 protein: CASSPRGGSYYGYTF. CDR3 DNA: TGCGCCAGCAGCCCCCGTGGGGGGTCGTACTATGGCTACACCTTC.